This entry concerns a single T cell receptor (beta chain). Its antigen is as yet unknown. The V end lost 7 bases, the J end lost 3 bases, and 10 bases lay between the germline ends. This CDR3 is 14 amino acids long. Germline CDR1 is SNHLY and CDR2 is FYNNEI. Produced via immunoSEQ multiplex PCR; TCRdb's table is partial and in-frame only. Here the sample spans about 16,000 clones, 58% being singletons. The sample belongs to a study of radiation and T cells in renal cell carcinoma. Treatment described: treatment-naive control, cytoreductive nephrectomy. This renal cell carcinoma was of the clear cell type. Control tumor donors were a few females and around 11 males, median age approximately 60 years. The study's findings and limits: Dominant CDR3 motifs were more common in irradiated tumors than controls. Intratumoral heterogeneity was not captured in these approximately 1 g regions.

V is TRBV2 and J is TRBJ1-6; D not certain. The source of this sequence is a man in his forties with renal cell carcinoma. The starting material was tumor tissue, obtained from a patient whose treatment was nephrectomy without radiotherapy. CDR3 loop: CASTPQHYNSPLHF. CDR3 bases: TGTGCCAGCACTCCTCAGCACTATAATTCACCCCTCCACTTT.